A selection of T cell receptor beta chains follows, all from one sample in a study of T cell responses to AZD1222 COVID-19 vaccine. The data were produced by immunoSEQ multiplex PCR, yet TCRdb's version contains in-frame clones alone and is incomplete. The sample yields 150,000 to 200,000 clones, 94% seen once. The sample here was peripheral blood, taken 28 days after the second AZD1222 dose. These receptors were collected from an adult who received the AZD1222 COVID-19 vaccine. The CDR3 runs from the conserved cysteine through the conserved F or W. The order of the fields is clone size, V gene, J gene, D gene, CDR3 DNA, CDR3 protein. A D gene is named only where the DNA matches it firmly. Some rows mark clone size as missing; the rest say once, few, many or name a class of expanded clone.

clone size: once
V gene: TRBV27
J gene: TRBJ1-1
D gene: NA
CDR3 DNA: TGTGCCAGCAGTTTATCCCGATCAGGGAACACTGAAGCTTTCTTT
CDR3 protein: CASSLSRSGNTEAFF

clone size: NA
V gene: TRBV19
J gene: TRBJ2-7
D gene: TRBD2
CDR3 DNA: TGTGCCAGTAGTATGGGGGGGAGCTCCTACGAGCAGTACTTC
CDR3 protein: CASSMGGSSYEQYF

clone size: NA
V gene: TRBV6-5
J gene: TRBJ1-1
D gene: NA
CDR3 DNA: TGTGCCAGCAGTCCACGCGACAGAATGAACACTGAAGCTTTCTTT
CDR3 protein: CASSPRDRMNTEAFF

clone size: NA
V gene: TRBV4-3
J gene: TRBJ1-2
D gene: NA
CDR3 DNA: TGCGCCAGCAGCCAAGCCCTAAGTTGGGGGGGGCTGGCCTATGGCTACACCTTC
CDR3 protein: CASSQALSWGGLAYGYTF

clone size: NA
V gene: TRBV5-5
J gene: TRBJ2-1
D gene: NA
CDR3 DNA: TGTGCCAGCAGCCTGCCCTGGGGGCGTCTAGCCAACCGTTACAATGAGCAGTTCTTC
CDR3 protein: CASSLPWGRLANRYNEQFF

clone size: NA
V gene: TRBV29-1
J gene: TRBJ1-2
D gene: NA
CDR3 DNA: TGCAGCGTTGAATTTTTACGGAAAGACTACTATGGCTACACCTTC
CDR3 protein: CSVEFLRKDYYGYTF

clone size: once
V gene: TRBV19
J gene: TRBJ1-1
D gene: NA
CDR3 DNA: TGTGCCAGTAGTAGGGGAAGATCTGAAGCTTTCTTT
CDR3 protein: CASSRGRSEAFF

clone size: NA
V gene: TRBV6-1
J gene: TRBJ1-4
D gene: NA
CDR3 DNA: TGTGCCAGCAGTGAAGTGGCGGGAGGAGCTCCCGGAACTAATGAAAAACTGTTTTTT
CDR3 protein: CASSEVAGGAPGTNEKLFF

clone size: once
V gene: TRBV19
J gene: TRBJ1-3
D gene: TRBD1
CDR3 DNA: TGTGCCAGTAGTAGACAGGGAGCTGGAAACACCATATATTTT
CDR3 protein: CASSRQGAGNTIYF

clone size: NA
V gene: TRBV19
J gene: TRBJ1-1
D gene: NA
CDR3 DNA: TGTGCCAGTAGTGTCCACGCGGGACCTGAAGCTTTCTTT
CDR3 protein: CASSVHAGPEAFF

clone size: NA
V gene: TRBV2
J gene: TRBJ2-2
D gene: NA
CDR3 DNA: TGTGCCAGCAGTGATCTGCGGACCGGGGAGCTGTTTTTT
CDR3 protein: CASSDLRTGELFF

clone size: NA
V gene: TRBV27
J gene: TRBJ2-5
D gene: NA
CDR3 DNA: TGTGCCAGCAGTTTATTGCGGGAATCTGTAGAGACCCAGTACTTC
CDR3 protein: CASSLLRESVETQYF

clone size: NA
V gene: TRBV28
J gene: TRBJ2-6
D gene: TRBD1
CDR3 DNA: TGTGCCAGCACCCGGACAGGGCCTCTGCTTGGGGCCAACGTCCTGACTTTC
CDR3 protein: CASTRTGPLLGANVLTF

clone size: NA
V gene: TRBV29-1
J gene: TRBJ1-5
D gene: NA
CDR3 DNA: TGCAGCGTCCACCCGGGGTTTAGCAATCAGCCCCAGCATTTT
CDR3 protein: CSVHPGFSNQPQHF

clone size: NA
V gene: TRBV2
J gene: TRBJ2-7
D gene: NA
CDR3 DNA: TGTGCCAGCAGTGCTCTAGCCTACGAGCAGTACTTC
CDR3 protein: CASSALAYEQYF

clone size: NA
V gene: TRBV30
J gene: TRBJ1-2
D gene: TRBD1
CDR3 DNA: TGTGCCTGGAGTGCCTCGGGACAGGGGGATGACGGTGGCTACACCTTC
CDR3 protein: CAWSASGQGDDGGYTF

clone size: NA
V gene: TRBV6-2/TRBV6-3
J gene: TRBJ1-2
D gene: NA
CDR3 DNA: TGTGCCAGCAGTTACTCGGGGCAGTCCGGGAATGGCTACACCTTC
CDR3 protein: CASSYSGQSGNGYTF

clone size: NA
V gene: TRBV5-6
J gene: TRBJ2-5
D gene: NA
CDR3 DNA: TGTGCCAGCAGCTTTCAACGGACCCGCGGGGTAGAGACCCAGTACTTC
CDR3 protein: CASSFQRTRGVETQYF

clone size: NA
V gene: TRBV7-8
J gene: TRBJ1-1
D gene: NA
CDR3 DNA: TGTGCCAGCAGCCCCACCCGGGGGGAAGCTTTCTTT
CDR3 protein: CASSPTRGEAFF

clone size: NA
V gene: TRBV7-9
J gene: TRBJ2-7
D gene: NA
CDR3 DNA: TGTGCCAGCAGCTCCTCCGGGACCTGGGAGCAGTACTTC
CDR3 protein: CASSSSGTWEQYF

clone size: NA
V gene: TRBV4-3
J gene: TRBJ2-2
D gene: NA
CDR3 DNA: TGCGCCAGCAGCCAAGATTACCGGGCCGCAGGGACCGGGGAGCTGTTTTTT
CDR3 protein: CASSQDYRAAGTGELFF

clone size: NA
V gene: TRBV10-3
J gene: TRBJ1-2
D gene: NA
CDR3 DNA: TGTGCCATCACTCCCCGGGAGGAGAACTATGGCTACACCTTC
CDR3 protein: CAITPREENYGYTF

clone size: once
V gene: TRBV6-7
J gene: TRBJ2-7
D gene: TRBD2
CDR3 DNA: TGTGCCAGCAGTTACAGGGAGCCTAGCGGGAGCGACTACGAGCAGTACTTC
CDR3 protein: CASSYREPSGSDYEQYF

clone size: NA
V gene: TRBV28
J gene: TRBJ1-6
D gene: TRBD1
CDR3 DNA: TGTGCCAGCAGTCGGGACAGTTATAATTCACCCCTCCACTTT
CDR3 protein: CASSRDSYNSPLHF

clone size: once
V gene: TRBV25-1
J gene: TRBJ1-4
D gene: NA
CDR3 DNA: TGTGCCAGCAGTGAACCGCGACAGGTTAATGAAAAACTGTTTTTT
CDR3 protein: CASSEPRQVNEKLFF

clone size: NA
V gene: TRBV28
J gene: TRBJ1-2
D gene: TRBD1
CDR3 DNA: TGTGCCAGCAGTTCAGGACAGGGCTATGGCTACACCTTC
CDR3 protein: CASSSGQGYGYTF

clone size: NA
V gene: TRBV19
J gene: TRBJ1-5
D gene: NA
CDR3 DNA: TGTGCCAGCGACAGAGGGAGCAATCAGCCCCAGCATTTT
CDR3 protein: CASDRGSNQPQHF

clone size: NA
V gene: TRBV30
J gene: TRBJ1-1
D gene: NA
CDR3 DNA: TGTGCCTGGAGTGTTGGACCGAACGGGGCTTTCTTT
CDR3 protein: CAWSVGPNGAFF

clone size: NA
V gene: TRBV7-9
J gene: TRBJ2-2
D gene: NA
CDR3 DNA: TGTGCCAGCAGCTTACCGCTCGGGGGGGAGCTGTTTTTT
CDR3 protein: CASSLPLGGELFF

clone size: NA
V gene: TRBV7-4
J gene: TRBJ2-7
D gene: TRBD2
CDR3 DNA: TGTGCCAGCAGCTTAGGGGTGGGACTAGACCGTTACGAGCAGTACTTC
CDR3 protein: CASSLGVGLDRYEQYF

clone size: NA
V gene: TRBV9
J gene: TRBJ2-5
D gene: TRBD2
CDR3 DNA: TGTGCCAGCAGCCCCTGGCGACTAGCTGAAGGTGCCCAGTACTTC
CDR3 protein: CASSPWRLAEGAQYF

clone size: NA
V gene: TRBV6-5
J gene: TRBJ2-7
D gene: NA
CDR3 DNA: TGTGCCAGCAGGGGGGACTCCCACTACGAGCAGTACTTC
CDR3 protein: CASRGDSHYEQYF

clone size: once
V gene: TRBV7-3
J gene: TRBJ2-7
D gene: NA
CDR3 DNA: TGTGCCAGCAGCTTAGTGGCTAGCGCGAGCTACGAGCAGTACTTC
CDR3 protein: CASSLVASASYEQYF

clone size: NA
V gene: TRBV11-2
J gene: TRBJ2-3
D gene: TRBD1
CDR3 DNA: TGTGCCAGCACCCCGGGACAGGGGGTGGGTGATACGCAGTATTTT
CDR3 protein: CASTPGQGVGDTQYF

clone size: once
V gene: TRBV27
J gene: TRBJ2-1
D gene: NA
CDR3 DNA: TGTGCCAGCAGTTTCTCGGACTCCCGCAATGAGCAGTTCTTC
CDR3 protein: CASSFSDSRNEQFF

clone size: NA
V gene: TRBV4-1
J gene: TRBJ1-1
D gene: NA
CDR3 DNA: TGCGCCAGCAGCCTCCGGGCCCTCAACACTGAAGCTTTCTTT
CDR3 protein: CASSLRALNTEAFF